A single sample gave rise to the 13 T cell receptor beta chains below, sequenced in a study of T cell responses to AZD1222 COVID-19 vaccine. Assay: immunoSEQ multiplex PCR; the TCRdb copy retains only in-frame clones and omits some. In the table there are approximately 150,000 clones, 80% to 90% of which are singletons. Sequenced here: peripheral blood, sampled on day 0 of AZD1222 vaccination. The receptors here all came from an adult in good health.

Here the CDR3 DNA reads TGTGCCAGCTCATCATTACAGGGGGGAGGGCGATACGAGCAGTACTTC. It yields the protein CASSSLQGGGRYEQYF. This chain joins TRBV18 and TRBJ2-7; tentatively, D is TRBD1 (8 bases). The length of the CDR3 is 16 residues. Trimming took off 5 bases at V and 4 bases at J, with 21 bases between the two ends. The germline V gene encodes CDR1 KGHSH and CDR2 LQKENI.

The chain has TRBV7-6 and TRBJ2-5; D is possibly TRBD2 (7 bases). The CDR3 is 16 amino acids. V dropped 0 bases and J dropped 4 bases, with 15 bases sitting between them. CDR1 and CDR2 from the germline V gene are SGHVS and FNYEAQ. The DNA of the CDR3 is TGTGCCAGCAGCTTAGCGGGGGGAGGGGGGCGAGAGACCCAGTACTTC. Its translation is CASSLAGGGGRETQYF. Complete variable domain (other parts from reference TRBV7-6 and TRBJ2-5): GAGVSQSPRYKVTKRGQDVALRCDPISGHVSLYWYRQALGQGPEFLTYFNYEAQQDKSGLPNDRFSAERPEGSISTLTIQRTEQRDSAMYRCASSLAGGGGRETQYFGPGTRLLVL.

This chain connects TRBV6-5 to TRBJ2-1; 14 bases map to TRBD2. The CDR3 runs 15 residues. CDR1 and CDR2 (germline): MNHEY, SVGAGI. V was pared by 5 bases and J by 8 bases, with 5 bases of the junction left unmatched. CDR3 protein: CASSLGTSGSYEQFF. The CDR3, as DNA: TGTGCCAGCAGTCTGGGGACTAGCGGGAGCTATGAGCAGTTCTTC.

The gene calls are TRBV18 and TRBJ1-5; 8 bases fit TRBD1. This CDR3 has 16 amino acids. V shed 6 bases, J shed 4 bases, and the junction held 11 bases outside the gene matches. Germline CDR1 KGHSH, CDR2 LQKENI. The DNA for the CDR3 is TGTGCCAGCTCTAGCCAGTCAGGGGGCCGGAATCAGCCCCAGCATTTT. Its protein product is CASSSQSGGRNQPQHF.

This chain joins TRBV9 and TRBJ2-7, with D possibly being TRBD1 (6 bases). From germline, CDR1 is SGDLS and CDR2 YYNGEE. V was cut by 4 bases and J by 3 bases, with 11 bases left in between. This CDR3 has 13 residues. The CDR3 nucleotides are TGTGCCAGCAGCTCCGGACAGTACTACGAGCAGTACTTC. It yields the protein CASSSGQYYEQYF.

The chain employs TRBV6-2 or TRBV6-3 and TRBJ1-3; D gene unclear. The V end lost 4 bases, the J end lost 2 bases, and 6 bases lay between the germline ends. The CDR3 totals 13 residues. Germline V CDR1 and CDR2: MNHEY, SVGEGT. The CDR3 loop reads CASSFGAGNTIYF. The CDR3 DNA is TGTGCCAGCAGTTTCGGGGCTGGAAACACCATATATTTT.

This clone was recorded once. This chain joins TRBV7-7 and TRBJ2-5; D is undetermined. The CDR3 has 14 amino acids. In germline, CDR1 is SSHAT, CDR2 FNYEAQ (reference sequence). V was trimmed by 1 base and J by 5 bases, leaving 11 bases between them. CDR3 sequence reads: CASSLGSLRETQYF. DNA of the CDR3: TGTGCCAGCAGCTTAGGGTCGCTGCGGGAGACCCAGTACTTC.

V is TRBV7-2 and J is TRBJ1-6; a possible D gene is TRBD1 (5 bases). The germline CDR1 and CDR2 sequences are SGHTA and FQGNSA. This CDR3 is built from 15 residues. V lost 6 bases to trimming and J lost 7 bases, with 16 bases between them. The CDR3 is CASSSAGTPNSPLHF. The CDR3 coding sequence is TGTGCCAGCAGTTCCGCCGGGACGCCAAATTCACCCCTCCACTTT.

The genes are TRBV9 and TRBJ2-1, with a weak D call TRBD2 (6 bases). The V gene lost 4 bases and the J gene lost 0 bases, with 11 bases spanning the gap. Germline CDR1 reads SGDLS; CDR2 reads YYNGEE. There are 15 residues in the CDR3. The CDR3 region has the DNA TGTGCCAGCAGCCTTAGCGGTCACTCCTACAATGAGCAGTTCTTC. Its protein is CASSLSGHSYNEQFF.

Turning to this clone: A read error may produce the germline difference seen at one junction end. The chain is built from TRBV5-4 and TRBJ2-7; possibly TRBD2 for D (7 bases). The CDR3 runs 14 residues. Germline values: CDR1 SGHNT, CDR2 YYREEE (reference sequence). CDR3 coding DNA: TGTGCCAGCAACTTGCGCGGGGGCCCAGACGAGCAGTACTTC. As protein: CASNLRGGPDEQYF. Based on the CDR3 plus reference TRBV5-4 and TRBJ2-7, the full variable domain is ETGVTQSPTHLIKTRGQQVTLRCSSQSGHNTVSWYQQALGQGPQFIFQYYREEENGRGNFPPRFSGLQFPNYSSELNVNALELDDSALYLCASNLRGGPDEQYFGPGTRLTVT.

This chain joins TRBV3-1 (or the pseudogene TRBV3-2) and TRBJ1-3, with TRBD1 as a possible D gene (5 bases). Looked up from germline, CDR1 is LGHDT and CDR2 is YNNKEL (reference sequence). Trimming took off 4 bases at V and 4 bases at J, with 23 bases between the two ends. The CDR3 runs 18 residues. The DNA of the CDR3 is TGTGCCAGCAGCCGAGACCTCAGGGAAGCGGGTTTGGGAAACACCATATATTTT. Protein product: CASSRDLREAGLGNTIYF.

The V call is TRBV15, the J call TRBJ2-1; D unclear. CDR1 is LNHNV and CDR2 is YYDKDF in the germline V gene (reference sequence). The ends were cut back, 0 bases at V and 4 bases at J, with 16 bases in the middle. This CDR3 contains 17 residues. The CDR3 region is CATSRDRPRGPYNEQFF. The CDR3 coding sequence is TGTGCCACCAGCAGAGATCGGCCGCGCGGACCGTACAATGAGCAGTTCTTC.

The CDR3 DNA reads TGTGCCAGCAGCCAGAAGCGGGGCACCGGGGAGCTGTTTTTT. This codes for CASSQKRGTGELFF. The chain has TRBV4-2 and TRBJ2-2; 7 nucleotides align to TRBD2. Trimming cost V 3 bases and J 4 bases; bases outside gene matches: 2. Germline-derived CDR1 and CDR2 are LGHNA and YNFKEQ. The CDR3 contains 14 residues.